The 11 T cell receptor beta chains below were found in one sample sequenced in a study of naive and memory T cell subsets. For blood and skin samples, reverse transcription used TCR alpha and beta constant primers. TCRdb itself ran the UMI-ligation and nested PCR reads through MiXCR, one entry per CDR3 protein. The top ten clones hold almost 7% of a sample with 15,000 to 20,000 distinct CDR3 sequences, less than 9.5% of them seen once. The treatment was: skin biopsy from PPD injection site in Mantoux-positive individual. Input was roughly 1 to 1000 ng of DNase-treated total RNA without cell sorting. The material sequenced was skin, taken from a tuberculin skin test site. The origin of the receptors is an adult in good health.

CDR3 residues: CASSSIREQYF. In DNA form, the CDR3 reads TGTGCCAGCAGTTCTATCCGCGAGCAGTACTTC. The V and J genes are TRBV5-4 and TRBJ2-7; D remains ambiguous. The CDR3 consists of 11 residues. Trimming took 5 bases from V and 6 from J, leaving 9 bases between them. The V gene's germline CDR1 is SGHNT and CDR2 YYREEE (reference sequence).

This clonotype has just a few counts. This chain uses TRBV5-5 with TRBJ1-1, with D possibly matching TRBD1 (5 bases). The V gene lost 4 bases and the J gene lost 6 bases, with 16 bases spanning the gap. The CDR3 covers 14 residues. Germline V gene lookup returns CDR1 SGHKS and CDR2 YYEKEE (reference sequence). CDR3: CASSLRSGTPEAFF. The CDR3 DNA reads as TGTGCCAGCAGCCTGAGATCAGGGACCCCTGAAGCTTTCTTT.

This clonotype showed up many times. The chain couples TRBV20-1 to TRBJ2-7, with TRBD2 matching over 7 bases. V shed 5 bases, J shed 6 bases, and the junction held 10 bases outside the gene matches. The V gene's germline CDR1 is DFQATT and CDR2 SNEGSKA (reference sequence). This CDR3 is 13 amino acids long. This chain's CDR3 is CSALAGASSEQYF. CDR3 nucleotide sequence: TGCAGTGCTTTAGCGGGTGCTTCTTCCGAGCAGTACTTC.

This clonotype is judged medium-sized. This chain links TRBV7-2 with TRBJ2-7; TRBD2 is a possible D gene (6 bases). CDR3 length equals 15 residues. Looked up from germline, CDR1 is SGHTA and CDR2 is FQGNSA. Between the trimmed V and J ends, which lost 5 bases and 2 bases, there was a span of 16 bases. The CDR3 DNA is TGTGCCAGCAGCCGGCTGATCGGGGGAGCCTACGAGCAGTACTTC. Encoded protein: CASSRLIGGAYEQYF.

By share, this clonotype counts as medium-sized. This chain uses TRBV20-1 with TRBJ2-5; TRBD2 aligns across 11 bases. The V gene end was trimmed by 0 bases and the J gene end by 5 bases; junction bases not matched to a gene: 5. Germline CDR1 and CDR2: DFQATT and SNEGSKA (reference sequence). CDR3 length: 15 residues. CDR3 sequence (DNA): TGCAGTGCTAGAGATAGACTAGCGGGGACGGAGACCCAGTACTTC. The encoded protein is CSARDRLAGTETQYF.

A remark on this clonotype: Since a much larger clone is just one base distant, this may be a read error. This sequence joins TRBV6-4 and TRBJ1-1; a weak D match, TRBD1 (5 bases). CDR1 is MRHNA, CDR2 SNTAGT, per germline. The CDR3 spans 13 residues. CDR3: CASSDGTNTEASF. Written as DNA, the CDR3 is TGTGCCAGCAGTGACGGGACGAACACTGAAGCTTCCTTT.

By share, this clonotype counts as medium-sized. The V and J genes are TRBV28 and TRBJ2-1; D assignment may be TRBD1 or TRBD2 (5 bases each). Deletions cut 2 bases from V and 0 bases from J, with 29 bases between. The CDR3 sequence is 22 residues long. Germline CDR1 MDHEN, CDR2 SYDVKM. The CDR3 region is CASSLRQGSRDDPSLSYNEQFF. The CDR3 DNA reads TGTGCCAGCAGTTTAAGGCAAGGGAGCCGGGACGACCCTTCTCTCTCCTACAATGAGCAGTTCTTC.

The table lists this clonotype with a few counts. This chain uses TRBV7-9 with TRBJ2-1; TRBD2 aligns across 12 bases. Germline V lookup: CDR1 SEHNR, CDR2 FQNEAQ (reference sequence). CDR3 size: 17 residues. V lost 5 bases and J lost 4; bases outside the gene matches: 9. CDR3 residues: CASSLRLAGAEYNEQFF. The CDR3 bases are TGTGCCAGCAGCCTACGACTAGCGGGGGCCGAATACAATGAGCAGTTCTTC.

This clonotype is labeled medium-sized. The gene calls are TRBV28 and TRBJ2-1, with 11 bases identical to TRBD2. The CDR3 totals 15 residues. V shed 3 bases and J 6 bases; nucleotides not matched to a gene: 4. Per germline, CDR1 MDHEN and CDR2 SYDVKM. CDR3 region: CASSFGTSGGNEQFF. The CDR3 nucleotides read TGTGCCAGCAGTTTCGGGACTAGCGGCGGCAATGAGCAGTTCTTC.

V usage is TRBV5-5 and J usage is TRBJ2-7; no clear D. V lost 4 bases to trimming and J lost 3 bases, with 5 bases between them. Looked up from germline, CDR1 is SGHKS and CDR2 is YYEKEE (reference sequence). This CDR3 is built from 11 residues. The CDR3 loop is CASSDGYEQYF. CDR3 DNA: TGTGCCAGCAGCGACGGCTACGAGCAGTACTTC.

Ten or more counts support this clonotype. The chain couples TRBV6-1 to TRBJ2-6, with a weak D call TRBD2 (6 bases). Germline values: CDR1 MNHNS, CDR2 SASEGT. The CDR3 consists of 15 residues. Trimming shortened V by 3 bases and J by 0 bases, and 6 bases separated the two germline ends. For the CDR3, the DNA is TGTGCCAGCAGTGAGGGACTCTCTGGGGCCAACGTCCTGACTTTC. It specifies CASSEGLSGANVLTF.